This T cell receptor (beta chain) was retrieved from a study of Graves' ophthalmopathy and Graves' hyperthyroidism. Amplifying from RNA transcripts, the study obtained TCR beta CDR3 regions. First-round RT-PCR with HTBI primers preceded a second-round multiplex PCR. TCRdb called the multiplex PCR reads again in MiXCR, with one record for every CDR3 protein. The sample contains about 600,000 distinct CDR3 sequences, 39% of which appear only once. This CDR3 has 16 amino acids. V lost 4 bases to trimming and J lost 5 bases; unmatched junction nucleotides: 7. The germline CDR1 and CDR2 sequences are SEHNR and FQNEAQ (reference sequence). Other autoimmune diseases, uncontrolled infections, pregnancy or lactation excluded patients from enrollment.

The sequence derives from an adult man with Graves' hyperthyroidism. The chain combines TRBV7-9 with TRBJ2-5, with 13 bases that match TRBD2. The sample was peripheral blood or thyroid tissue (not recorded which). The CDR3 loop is CASSSQMGLAGETQYF. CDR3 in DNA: TGTGCCAGCAGCTCCCAAATGGGACTAGCGGGGGAGACCCAGTACTTC.